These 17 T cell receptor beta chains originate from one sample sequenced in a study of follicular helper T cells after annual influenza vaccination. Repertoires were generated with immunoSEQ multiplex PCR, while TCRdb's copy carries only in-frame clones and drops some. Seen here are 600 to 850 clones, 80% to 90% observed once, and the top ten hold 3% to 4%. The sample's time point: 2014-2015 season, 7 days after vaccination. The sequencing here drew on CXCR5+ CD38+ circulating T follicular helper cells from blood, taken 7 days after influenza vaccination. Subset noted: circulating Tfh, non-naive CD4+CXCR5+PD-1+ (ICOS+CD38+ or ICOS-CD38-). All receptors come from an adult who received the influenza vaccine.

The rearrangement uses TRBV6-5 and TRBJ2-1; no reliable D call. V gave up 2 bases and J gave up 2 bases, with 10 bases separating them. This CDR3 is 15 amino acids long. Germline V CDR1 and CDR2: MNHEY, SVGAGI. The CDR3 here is CASSYQISTYNEQFF. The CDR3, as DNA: TGTGCCAGCAGTTACCAAATCTCGACCTACAATGAGCAGTTCTTC.

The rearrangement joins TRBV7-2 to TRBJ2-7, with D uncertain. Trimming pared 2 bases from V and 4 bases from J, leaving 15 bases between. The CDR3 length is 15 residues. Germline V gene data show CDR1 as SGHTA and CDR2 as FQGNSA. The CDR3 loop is CASSLLAGKGYEQYF. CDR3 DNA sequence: TGTGCCAGCAGCTTACTTGCTGGGAAAGGGTACGAGCAGTACTTC.

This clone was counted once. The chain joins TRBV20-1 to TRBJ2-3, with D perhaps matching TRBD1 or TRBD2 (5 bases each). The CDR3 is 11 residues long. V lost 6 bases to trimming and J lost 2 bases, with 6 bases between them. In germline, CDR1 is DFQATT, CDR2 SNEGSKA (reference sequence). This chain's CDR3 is CSAGTTDTQYF. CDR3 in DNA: TGCAGTGCCGGGACCACAGATACGCAGTATTTT.

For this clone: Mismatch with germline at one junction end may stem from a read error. The CDR3 DNA is TGTGCCAGCAGTCGAGCCGGGACTAGCGGGGTGTTT. Translating it yields CASSRAGTSGVF. The rearrangement uses TRBV28 and TRBJ2-3; 13 nucleotides align to TRBD2. This CDR3 is 12 amino acids long. Per germline, CDR1 MDHEN and CDR2 SYDVKM.

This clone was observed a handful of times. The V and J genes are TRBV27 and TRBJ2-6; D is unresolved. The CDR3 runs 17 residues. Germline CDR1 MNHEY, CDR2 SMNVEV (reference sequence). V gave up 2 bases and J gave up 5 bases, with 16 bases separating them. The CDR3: CASSLVRLQSRANVLTF. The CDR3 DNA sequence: TGTGCCAGCAGTTTAGTTCGGCTACAAAGTCGGGCCAACGTCCTGACTTTC. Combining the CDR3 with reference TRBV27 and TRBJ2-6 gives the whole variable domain EAQVTQNPRYLITVTGKKLTVTCSQNMNHEYMSWYRQDPGLGLRQIYYSMNVEVTDKGDVPEGYKVSRKEKRNFPLILESPSPNQTSLYFCASSLVRLQSRANVLTFGAGSRLTVL.

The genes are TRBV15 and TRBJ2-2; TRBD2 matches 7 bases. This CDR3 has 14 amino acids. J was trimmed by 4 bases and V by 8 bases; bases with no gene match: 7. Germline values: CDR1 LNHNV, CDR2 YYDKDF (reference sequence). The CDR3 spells CATSGVAGTGELFF. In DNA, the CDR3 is TGTGCCACCTCGGGGGTAGCGGGCACCGGGGAGCTGTTTTTT. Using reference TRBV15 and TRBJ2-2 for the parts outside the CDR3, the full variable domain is DAMVIQNPRYQVTQFGKPVTLSCSQTLNHNVMYWYQQKSSQAPKLLFHYYDKDFNNEADTPDNFQSRRPNTSFCFLDIRSPGLGDTAMYLCATSGVAGTGELFFGEGSRLTVL.

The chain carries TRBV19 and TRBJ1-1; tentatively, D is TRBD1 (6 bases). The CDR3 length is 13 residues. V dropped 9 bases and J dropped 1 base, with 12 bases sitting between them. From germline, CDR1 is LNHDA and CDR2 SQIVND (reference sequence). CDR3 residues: CASQTGSNTEAFF. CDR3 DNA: TGTGCCAGCCAGACAGGATCGAACACTGAAGCTTTCTTT.

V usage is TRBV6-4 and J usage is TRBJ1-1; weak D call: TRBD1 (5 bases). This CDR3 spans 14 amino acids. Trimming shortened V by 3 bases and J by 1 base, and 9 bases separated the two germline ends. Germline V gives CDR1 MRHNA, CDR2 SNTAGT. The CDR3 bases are TGTGCCAGCAGTGAGGAGACAGAGAACACTGAAGCTTTCTTT. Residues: CASSEETENTEAFF.

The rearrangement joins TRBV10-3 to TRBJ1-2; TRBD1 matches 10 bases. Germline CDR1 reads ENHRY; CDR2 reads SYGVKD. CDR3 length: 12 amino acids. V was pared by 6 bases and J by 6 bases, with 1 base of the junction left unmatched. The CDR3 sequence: CAIRDRGDGYTF. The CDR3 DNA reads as TGTGCCATCAGGGACAGGGGGGATGGCTACACCTTC.

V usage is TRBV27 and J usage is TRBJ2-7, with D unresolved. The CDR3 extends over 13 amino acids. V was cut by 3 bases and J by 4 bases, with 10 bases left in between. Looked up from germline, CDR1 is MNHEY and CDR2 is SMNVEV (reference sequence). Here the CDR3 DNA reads TGTGCCAGCAGTTTGGGCCCGACGTACGAGCAGTACTTC. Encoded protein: CASSLGPTYEQYF.

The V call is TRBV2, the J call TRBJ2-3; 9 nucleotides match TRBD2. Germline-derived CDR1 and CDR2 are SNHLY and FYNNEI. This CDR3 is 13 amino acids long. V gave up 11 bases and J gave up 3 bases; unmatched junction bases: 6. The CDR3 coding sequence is TGTGCCCAAGCGGGGGGCGGGACAGATACGCAGTATTTT. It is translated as CAQAGGGTDTQYF.

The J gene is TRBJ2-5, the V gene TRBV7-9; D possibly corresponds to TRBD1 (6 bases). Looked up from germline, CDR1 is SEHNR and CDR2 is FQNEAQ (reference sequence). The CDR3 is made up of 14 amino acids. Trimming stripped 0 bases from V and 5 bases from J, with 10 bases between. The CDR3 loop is CASSLARQGETQYF. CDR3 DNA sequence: TGTGCCAGCAGCTTAGCCAGGCAGGGGGAGACCCAGTACTTC.

The CDR3 DNA follows: TGTGCCAGCAGTCCGGGGACGGGGGAGACCCAGTACTTC. It encodes CASSPGTGETQYF. V is TRBV27 and J is TRBJ2-5, with D perhaps being TRBD1 or TRBD2 (5 bases each). The V gene lost 5 bases and the J gene lost 5 bases, with 12 bases spanning the gap. The V gene's germline CDR1 is MNHEY and CDR2 SMNVEV (reference sequence). The CDR3 is 13 amino acids.

In nucleotides, the CDR3 is TGCAGCGTTGGATTGGCGGGACGCTCCTACAATGAGCAGTTCTTC. Translated: CSVGLAGRSYNEQFF. The chain carries TRBV29-1 and TRBJ2-1; weak D call: TRBD2 (6 bases). This CDR3 is 15 amino acids long. Germline V gene sequence: CDR1 SQVTM, CDR2 ANQGSEA. Trimming removed 4 bases from V and 0 bases from J, with 13 bases in between.

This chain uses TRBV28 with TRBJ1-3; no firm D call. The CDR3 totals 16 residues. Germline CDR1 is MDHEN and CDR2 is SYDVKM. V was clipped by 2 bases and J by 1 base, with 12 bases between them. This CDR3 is CASSLGGGDSGNTIYF. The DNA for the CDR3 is TGTGCCAGCAGTTTAGGAGGCGGGGATTCTGGAAACACCATATATTTT.

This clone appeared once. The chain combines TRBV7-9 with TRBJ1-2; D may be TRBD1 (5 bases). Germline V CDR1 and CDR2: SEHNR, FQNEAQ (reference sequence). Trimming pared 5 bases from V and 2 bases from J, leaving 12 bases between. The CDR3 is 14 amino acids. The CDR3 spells CASSPIGGNYGYTF. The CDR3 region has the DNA TGTGCCAGCAGCCCTATTGGGGGGAACTATGGCTACACCTTC.

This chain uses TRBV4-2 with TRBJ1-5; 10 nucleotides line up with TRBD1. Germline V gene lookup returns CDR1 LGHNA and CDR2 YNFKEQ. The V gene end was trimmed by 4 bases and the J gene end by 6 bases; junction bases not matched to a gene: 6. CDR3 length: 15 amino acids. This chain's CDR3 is CASSRDRGQGQPQHF. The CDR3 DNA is TGTGCCAGCAGCCGAGACAGGGGGCAAGGTCAGCCCCAGCATTTT.